Listed here are 2 T cell receptor beta chains from one sample, sequenced in a study of vaccination and CD4 T cells after COVID-19. The antigens these receptors bind are not known. Oncomine TCR Beta short-read sequencing was applied to DNA from cultured CD4+ T cells. TCRdb redid the calling of the PCR reads with MiXCR, one entry per CDR3 protein. The sample lists around 15,000 distinct CDR3 sequences, about 50% occurring once. Sample time point: late sampling 161 to 241 days after vaccination in a few convalescent patients. The treatment here: approximately nine-day PBMC culture with coronavirus spike peptide pools or control peptides (ViraFEST assay). The sample here was CD4+ T cells from blood, cultured in vitro, taken about 7 months after SARS-CoV-2 vaccination. The receptors were sampled from a human donor who had recovered from COVID-19.

The chain joins TRBV7-6 to TRBJ2-1; D might be TRBD2 (5 bases). The V end lost 1 base, the J end lost 2 bases, and 9 bases lay between the germline ends. The CDR3 is 15 amino acids. The germline gives CDR1 SGHVS, CDR2 FNYEAQ. The CDR3 here is CASSLGLAAYNEQFF. The CDR3 nucleotides are TGTGCCAGCAGCTTAGGGCTAGCAGCCTACAATGAGCAGTTCTTC.

This clonotype was seen a handful of times. This rearrangement joins TRBV11-2 to TRBJ2-2; TRBD2 matches 8 bases. This CDR3 has 17 residues. The ends lost 1 base at V and 4 bases at J; junction bases unmatched: 8. Germline CDR1 is SGHAT and CDR2 is FQNNGV. CDR3 amino acids: CASSLGLASGFTGELFF. CDR3 bases: TGTGCCAGCAGCTTAGGCCTGGCTAGCGGGTTCACCGGGGAGCTGTTTTTT.